The present TCR beta chain was sequenced within a study of blood T cell repertoires in COVID-19. This CDR3 comprises 16 residues. CDR1 is SGHRS and CDR2 is YFSETQ in the germline V gene. V gave up 4 bases and J gave up 6 bases; unmatched junction bases: 9. The protocol was immunoSEQ multiplex PCR, while the TCRdb copy is restricted to in-frame clones and leaves out a portion. The sample lists approximately 280,000 clones, approximately 85% occurring once. This chain joins TRBV5-1 and TRBJ2-1, with 11 bases fitting TRBD2. The receptor's source is a man in his fifties or sixties with active or convalescent COVID-19. The sequencing input was peripheral blood. CDR3 nucleotide sequence: TGCGCCAGCAGCCTTTTAGCGGGAGGGCCTCCCAATGAGCAGTTCTTC. This translates into CASSLLAGGPPNEQFF. The whole variable domain, filled in from reference TRBV5-1 and TRBJ2-1, reads KAGVTQTPRYLIKTRGQQVTLSCSPISGHRSVSWYQQTPGQGLQFLFEYFSETQRNKGNFPGRFSGRQFSNSRSEMNVSTLELGDSALYLCASSLLAGGPPNEQFFGPGTRLTVL.